These T cell receptor beta chains were read from a single sample in a study of beta chain features in type 1 diabetes. Assay used: immunoSEQ multiplex PCR; TCRdb lists only in-frame clones, some missing. Counted here are about 150,000 clones, 10% occurring once; the ten biggest clones make up under 0.55%. Sequencing was carried out using central memory CD4+ T cells from blood. These receptors were taken from a man in his thirties or forties with type 1 diabetes. Both conserved end residues are part of each CDR3. A D gene is named only where the DNA matches it firmly. Expanded clones are given a class, and other clones once, few, many or no size at all.

abundance	j_gene	d_gene	v_gene	CDR3aa	CDR3nt
few	TRBJ2-3	TRBD2	TRBV18	CASSPGLASDTQYF	TGTGCCAGCTCACCGGGACTAGCCTCAGATACGCAGTATTTT
few	TRBJ1-5	TRBD1	TRBV18	CASSRGTGSGQPQHF	TGTGCCAGCTCACGCGGGACAGGGTCCGGTCAGCCCCAGCATTTT
.	TRBJ2-1	TRBD2	TRBV7-2	CASSLRLAGGHEQFF	TGTGCCAGCAGCTTAAGACTAGCGGGAGGTCATGAGCAGTTCTTC
.	TRBJ2-5	TRBD1	TRBV19	CASPGRGHSGTQYF	TGTGCCAGTCCTGGCAGGGGGCATAGCGGGACCCAGTACTTC
.	TRBJ2-1	.	TRBV5-1	CASTPGSSYNEQFF	TGCGCCAGCACCCCGGGGAGCTCCTACAATGAGCAGTTCTTC
few	TRBJ1-5	.	TRBV29-1	CSVTDSNSNQPQHF	TGCAGCGTCACGGACAGTAATAGCAATCAGCCCCAGCATTTT
few	TRBJ1-1	.	TRBV5-1	CASSPLEGASTEAFF	TGCGCCAGCAGCCCCCTTGAAGGGGCGAGCACTGAAGCTTTCTTT
many	TRBJ2-7	.	TRBV9	CASSAGLTVYEQYF	TGTGCCAGCAGCGCGGGACTCACTGTATACGAGCAGTACTTC
.	TRBJ2-1	TRBD2	TRBV7-2	CASSLILAGANEQFF	TGTGCCAGCAGCTTGATACTAGCGGGAGCCAATGAGCAGTTCTTC
.	TRBJ2-1	TRBD1	TRBV9	CASSAGQGAYNEQFF	TGTGCCAGCAGCGCGGGACAGGGTGCCTACAATGAGCAGTTCTTC
.	TRBJ2-7	TRBD1	TRBV5-1	CASSEGTGEAYEQYF	TGCGCCAGCAGCGAAGGGACAGGTGAAGCCTACGAGCAGTACTTC
few	TRBJ2-3	TRBD2	TRBV29-1	CSVVKRELADTQYF	TGCAGCGTTGTAAAGCGGGAGTTGGCAGATACGCAGTATTTT
.	TRBJ2-1	TRBD2	TRBV7-3	CASSLTGLADYNEQFF	TGTGCCAGCAGCTTAACCGGACTAGCGGACTACAATGAGCAGTTCTTC
.	TRBJ2-7	.	TRBV10-3	CAISDSAGQTYGQYF	TGTGCCATCAGTGACTCGGCGGGACAGACCTATGGGCAGTACTTC
.	TRBJ1-2	.	TRBV29-1	CSVADNLSYTF	TGCAGCGTTGCGGACAATCTGAGCTACACCTTC
.	TRBJ2-3	TRBD2	TRBV19	CASSMTSGRDTQYF	TGTGCCAGTAGTATGACTAGCGGGAGAGATACGCAGTATTTT
.	TRBJ1-1	.	TRBV6-5	CASSLDSRATEAFF	TGTGCCAGCAGCTTAGACAGTCGTGCCACTGAAGCTTTCTTT
few	TRBJ2-6	TRBD1	TRBV30	CAWSRDRTSKGANVLTF	TGTGCCTGGAGTAGGGACAGGACCTCCAAGGGGGCCAACGTCCTGACTTTC
.	TRBJ2-7	.	TRBV6-1	CASRPRIADAYEQYF	TGTGCCAGCAGACCCCGAATAGCGGATGCCTACGAGCAGTACTTC
.	TRBJ1-5	.	TRBV25-1	CASSEGLQPQHF	TGTGCCAGCAGTGAGGGGCTCCAGCCCCAGCATTTT
few	TRBJ2-1	TRBD2	TRBV6-6	CASSRPGLVNEQFF	TGTGCCAGCAGTAGACCGGGACTAGTAAATGAGCAGTTCTTC